One and the same sample provided the 15 T cell receptor beta chains below, sequenced in a study of T cell responses to AZD1222 COVID-19 vaccine. Some clones are missing from TCRdb's copy, which holds only in-frame ones; the method was immunoSEQ multiplex PCR. Of about 120,000 clones in the sample, 80% to 90% were seen once. The specimen was peripheral blood, collected on day 0 of MenACWY control vaccination. The source is an adult in good health.

The CDR3 sequence is CSVERTGLGGYTF. For the CDR3, the DNA is TGCAGCGTTGAAAGGACAGGGTTGGGTGGCTACACCTTC. The chain couples TRBV29-1 to TRBJ1-2; TRBD1 matches at 8 bases. The ends lost 2 bases at V and 7 bases at J; junction bases unmatched: 6. There are 13 residues in the CDR3. Germline V gene data show CDR1 as SQVTM and CDR2 as ANQGSEA.

The chain couples TRBV5-4 to TRBJ1-2; D perhaps matches TRBD1 (6 bases). This CDR3 comprises 12 residues. CDR1 is SGHNT, CDR2 YYREEE, per germline (reference sequence). Trimming took off 2 bases at V and 5 bases at J, with 7 bases between the two ends. Here the CDR3 DNA reads TGTGCCAGCAGCTTCGGGACATATGGCTACACCTTC. It yields the protein CASSFGTYGYTF.

This chain connects TRBV4-2 to TRBJ1-2; D not resolved. Germline CDR1 reads LGHNA; CDR2 reads YNFKEQ. Trimming pared 0 bases from V and 7 bases from J, leaving 6 bases between. The CDR3 is 12 residues long. The CDR3 DNA reads TGTGCCAGCAGCCAAGATGTTTCTGGCTACACCTTC. It is translated as CASSQDVSGYTF.

The genes are TRBV5-1 and TRBJ1-1; D gene uncertain. CDR3 length: 15 residues. Germline assignment: CDR1 SGHRS and CDR2 YFSETQ. V was trimmed by 0 bases and J by 0 bases, leaving 9 bases between them. The CDR3 protein is CASSLEGPMNTEAFF. In DNA, the CDR3 is TGCGCCAGCAGCTTGGAAGGGCCGATGAACACTGAAGCTTTCTTT.

The rearrangement uses TRBV9 and TRBJ2-7; D unclear. The germline CDR1 and CDR2 sequences are SGDLS and YYNGEE. The V gene lost 0 bases and the J gene lost 2 bases, with 9 bases spanning the gap. The length of the CDR3 is 14 residues. DNA for the CDR3: TGTGCCAGCAGCGTAGAACCTGTCGCCTACGAGCAGTACTTC. Translation: CASSVEPVAYEQYF.

This chain links TRBV28 with TRBJ2-4; 11 nucleotides align to TRBD2. The CDR3 covers 16 residues. Germline trimming cut 3 bases from V and 6 bases from J; bases unmatched to any gene: 7. CDR1 MDHEN and CDR2 SYDVKM come from the germline V gene. The CDR3 spells CASSLLAGGDRNIQYF. The CDR3 nucleotides read TGTGCCAGCAGTTTGCTAGCGGGGGGAGATAGAAACATTCAGTACTTC.

The chain joins TRBV9 to TRBJ1-4; D unresolved. The CDR3 runs 15 residues. In germline, CDR1 is SGDLS, CDR2 YYNGEE. Trimming cost V 0 bases and J 5 bases, with 11 bases left between them. CDR3 bases: TGTGCCAGCAGCGTAGGCGGCAGTTTCAATGAAAAACTGTTTTTT. Translated, it gives CASSVGGSFNEKLFF.

The rearrangement links TRBV28 to TRBJ1-4; D is possibly TRBD1 (5 bases). This CDR3 has 12 amino acids. V was shortened by 4 bases and J by 13 bases, with 13 bases between the two germline ends. Germline loops: CDR1 MDHEN, CDR2 SYDVKM. The CDR3 protein is CASSSRGRGLFF. The DNA for the CDR3 is TGTGCCAGCAGTTCTAGGGGCCGGGGACTGTTTTTT.

J is TRBJ2-3 and V is TRBV11-2; 8 bases map to TRBD2. This CDR3 is built from 19 residues. With V trimmed by 0 bases and J by 6 bases, 17 bases remained unmatched. Germline V gene lookup returns CDR1 SGHAT and CDR2 FQNNGV. This CDR3 reads CASSLDRRGLAIMHDTQYF. The CDR3 DNA sequence: TGTGCCAGCAGCTTAGATCGACGAGGACTAGCCATCATGCACGATACGCAGTATTTT.

This clone was counted only a few times. This rearrangement joins TRBV7-2 to TRBJ2-5, with 7 nucleotides matching TRBD2. The V gene's germline CDR1 is SGHTA and CDR2 FQGNSA. The CDR3 extends over 14 amino acids. Trimming at V came to 5 bases and at J to 4 bases, leaving 7 bases not matched to a gene. The CDR3 DNA sequence: TGTGCCAGCAGCCTCTCCGGACTAGGAGAGACCCAGTACTTC. It is translated as CASSLSGLGETQYF.

This clone was detected only a few times. V gene TRBV2 combines with J gene TRBJ1-5, with 9 positions matching TRBD1. V trimming: 7 bases; J trimming: 4 bases; junction bases outside the gene matches: 5. The CDR3 is 14 residues long. The germline V gene encodes CDR1 SNHLY and CDR2 FYNNEI. The CDR3 region has the DNA TGTGCCAGCAATGACAGGGGGAGGAATCAGCCCCAGCATTTT. This gives the protein CASNDRGRNQPQHF.

The chain employs TRBV20-1 and TRBJ1-1; D uncertain. The ends were cut back, 3 bases at V and 9 bases at J, with 11 bases in the middle. CDR3 length: 11 residues. Germline CDR1 DFQATT, CDR2 SNEGSKA (reference sequence). CDR3 in amino acids: CSASGYQKAFF. CDR3 nucleotides: TGCAGTGCTAGTGGGTACCAGAAAGCTTTCTTT.

CDR3 bases: TGTGCCAGCTCACCACGGGTAACAGTAACCAACAATGAGCAGTTCTTC. Translated: CASSPRVTVTNNEQFF. The J gene is TRBJ2-1, the V gene TRBV18; D is unresolved. The V gene lost 1 base and the J gene lost 5 bases, with 15 bases spanning the gap. CDR1 and CDR2 (germline): KGHSH, LQKENI. The CDR3 is 16 amino acids.

V gene TRBV14 combines with J gene TRBJ2-7; D is tentatively TRBD1 or TRBD2 (5 bases each). Germline V gene sequence: CDR1 SGHDN, CDR2 FVKESK. The V end was cut by 4 bases, the J end by 3 bases, with 10 bases between. The length of the CDR3 is 13 residues. CDR3 region: CASSPWGIYEQYF. The CDR3 DNA reads TGTGCCAGCAGCCCCTGGGGGATCTACGAGCAGTACTTC.

The chain employs TRBV29-1 and TRBJ1-2; possible D gene TRBD1, 5 bases. Germline assignment: CDR1 SQVTM and CDR2 ANQGSEA. The CDR3 extends over 12 amino acids. Trimming stripped 7 bases from V and 6 bases from J, with 15 bases between. CDR3 nucleotides: TGCAGCGGTGGGGACCTTAAACATGGCTACACCTTC. Protein sequence: CSGGDLKHGYTF.